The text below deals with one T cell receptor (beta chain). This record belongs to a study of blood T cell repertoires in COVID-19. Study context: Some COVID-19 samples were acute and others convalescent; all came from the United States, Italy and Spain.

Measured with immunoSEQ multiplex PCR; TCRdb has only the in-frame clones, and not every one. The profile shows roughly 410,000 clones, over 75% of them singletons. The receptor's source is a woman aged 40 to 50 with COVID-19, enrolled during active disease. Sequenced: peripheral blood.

CDR3 in amino acids: CASSLSLGLNTEAFF. The CDR3, as DNA: TGCGCCAGCAGCTTATCTTTGGGGCTAAACACTGAAGCTTTCTTT. This sequence joins TRBV5-1 and TRBJ1-1; tentatively, D is TRBD1 (5 bases). The CDR3 extends over 15 amino acids. Germline CDR1 is SGHRS and CDR2 is YFSETQ. V shed 2 bases and J shed 2 bases, with 13 bases lying between them.